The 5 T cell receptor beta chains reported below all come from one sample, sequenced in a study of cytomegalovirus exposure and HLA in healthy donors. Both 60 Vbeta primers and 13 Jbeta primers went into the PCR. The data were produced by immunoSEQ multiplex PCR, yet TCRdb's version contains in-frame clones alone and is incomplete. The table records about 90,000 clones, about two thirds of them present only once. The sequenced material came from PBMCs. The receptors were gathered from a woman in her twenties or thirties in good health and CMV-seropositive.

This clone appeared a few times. The CDR3 reads CASSSGGYNEQFF. The CDR3 coding sequence is TGTGCCAGTAGTAGCGGGGGTTACAATGAGCAGTTCTTC. The chain carries TRBV19 and TRBJ2-1, with 7 bases that match TRBD2. V was clipped by 4 bases and J by 4 bases; unmatched bases: 1. CDR1 and CDR2 (germline): LNHDA, SQIVND (reference sequence). The CDR3 contains 13 residues.

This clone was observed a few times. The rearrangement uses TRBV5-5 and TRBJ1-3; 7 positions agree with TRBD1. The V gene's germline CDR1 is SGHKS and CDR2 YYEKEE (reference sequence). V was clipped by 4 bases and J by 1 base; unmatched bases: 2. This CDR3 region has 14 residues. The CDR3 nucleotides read TGTGCCAGCAGCACACAGGGGTCTGGAAACACCATATATTTT. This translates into CASSTQGSGNTIYF.

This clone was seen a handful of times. The CDR3 DNA sequence: TGTGCCAGCAGTTTGGCCGGGACAGGGCAAGAAAAACTGTTTTTT. Amino acids: CASSLAGTGQEKLFF. The chain carries TRBV28 and TRBJ1-4; 9 bases map to TRBD1. The V gene end was trimmed by 3 bases and the J gene end by 8 bases; junction bases not matched to a gene: 7. Germline V gives CDR1 MDHEN, CDR2 SYDVKM. CDR3 length: 15 amino acids.

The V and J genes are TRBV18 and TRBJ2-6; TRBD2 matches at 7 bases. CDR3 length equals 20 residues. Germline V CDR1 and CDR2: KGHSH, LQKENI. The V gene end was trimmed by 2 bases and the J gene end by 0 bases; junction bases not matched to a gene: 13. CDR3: CASSPSAWGGPSSGANVLTF. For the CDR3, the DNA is TGTGCCAGCTCACCATCTGCTTGGGGGGGACCGAGCTCTGGGGCCAACGTCCTGACTTTC.

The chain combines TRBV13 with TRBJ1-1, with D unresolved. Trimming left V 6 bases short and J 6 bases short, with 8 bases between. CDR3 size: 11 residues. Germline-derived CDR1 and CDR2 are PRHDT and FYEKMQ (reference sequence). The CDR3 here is CASSSHSEAFF. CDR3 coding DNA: TGTGCCAGCAGTTCCCACTCTGAAGCTTTCTTT.